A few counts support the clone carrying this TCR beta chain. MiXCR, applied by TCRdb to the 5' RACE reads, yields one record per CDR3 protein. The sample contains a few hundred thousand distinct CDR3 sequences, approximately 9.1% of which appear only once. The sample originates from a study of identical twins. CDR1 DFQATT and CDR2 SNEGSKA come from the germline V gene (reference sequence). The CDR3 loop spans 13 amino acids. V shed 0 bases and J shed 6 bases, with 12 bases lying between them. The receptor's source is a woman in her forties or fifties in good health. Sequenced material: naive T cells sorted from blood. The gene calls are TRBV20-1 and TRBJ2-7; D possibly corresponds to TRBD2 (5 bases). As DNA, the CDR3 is TGCAGTGCTAGAGATTTAGTGGGAGTCGAGCAGTACTTC. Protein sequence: CSARDLVGVEQYF.